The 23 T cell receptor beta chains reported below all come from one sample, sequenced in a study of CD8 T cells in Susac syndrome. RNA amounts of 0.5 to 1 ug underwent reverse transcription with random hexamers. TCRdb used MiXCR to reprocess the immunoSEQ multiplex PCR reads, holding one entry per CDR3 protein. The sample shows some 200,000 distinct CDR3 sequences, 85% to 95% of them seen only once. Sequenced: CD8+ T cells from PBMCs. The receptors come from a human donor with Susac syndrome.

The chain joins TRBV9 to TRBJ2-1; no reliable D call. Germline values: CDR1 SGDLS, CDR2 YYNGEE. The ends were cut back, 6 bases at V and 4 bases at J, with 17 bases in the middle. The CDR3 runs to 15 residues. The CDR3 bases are TGTGCCAGCAACACCCCGGGCTCCGGATACAATGAGCAGTTCTTC. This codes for CASNTPGSGYNEQFF.

The CDR3 loop is CSVGWQGSSGELFF. DNA for the CDR3: TGCAGCGTTGGTTGGCAGGGCAGCTCCGGGGAGCTGTTTTTT. The chain links TRBV29-1 to TRBJ2-2; maybe TRBD1 (5 bases). The CDR3 spans 14 residues. The germline V and J ends were trimmed by 4 bases and 6 bases, with 15 bases remaining between them. CDR1 and CDR2 from the germline V gene are SQVTM and ANQGSEA.

Written as DNA, the CDR3 is TGTGCCAGCAGGGTCCTTGACGAGCAGTACTTC. This encodes CASRVLDEQYF. The chain uses TRBV7-9 and TRBJ2-7, with D uncertain. The CDR3 is made up of 11 amino acids. V was pared by 6 bases and J by 5 bases, with 8 bases between. The V gene's germline CDR1 is SEHNR and CDR2 FQNEAQ (reference sequence). The variable domain in full, completed from reference TRBV7-9 and TRBJ2-7, reads DTGVSQNPRHKITKRGQNVTFRCDPISEHNRLYWYRQTLGQGPEFLTYFQNEAQLEKSRLLSDRFSAERPKGSFSTLEIQRTEQGDSAMYLCASRVLDEQYFGPGTRLTVT.

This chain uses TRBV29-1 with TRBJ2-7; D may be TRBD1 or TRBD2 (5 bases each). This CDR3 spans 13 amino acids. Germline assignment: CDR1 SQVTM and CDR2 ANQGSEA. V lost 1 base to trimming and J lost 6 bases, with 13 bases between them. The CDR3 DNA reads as TGCAGCGTTGAAGTGGGGGTACCGTTCGAGCAGTACTTC. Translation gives CSVEVGVPFEQYF.

The CDR3 coding sequence is TGCGCCAGCAGCTTGGGCGGGGGAGACACTGAAGCTTTCTTT. The encoded protein is CASSLGGGDTEAFF. This rearrangement joins TRBV5-1 to TRBJ1-1; maybe TRBD1 (5 bases). Between the trimmed V and J ends, which lost 0 bases and 3 bases, there was a span of 9 bases. The CDR3 sequence is 14 residues long. From germline, CDR1 is SGHRS and CDR2 YFSETQ.

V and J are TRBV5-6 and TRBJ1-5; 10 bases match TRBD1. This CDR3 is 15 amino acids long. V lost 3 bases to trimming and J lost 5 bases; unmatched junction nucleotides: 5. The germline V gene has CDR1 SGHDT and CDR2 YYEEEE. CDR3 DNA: TGTGCCAGCAGCTCCGGGACAGGGGTCTATCAGCCCCAGCATTTT. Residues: CASSSGTGVYQPQHF.

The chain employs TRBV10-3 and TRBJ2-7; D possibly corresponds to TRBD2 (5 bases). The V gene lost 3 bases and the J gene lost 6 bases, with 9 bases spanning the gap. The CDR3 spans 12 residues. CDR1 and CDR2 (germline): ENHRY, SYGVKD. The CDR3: CAISEEGSEQYF. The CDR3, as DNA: TGTGCCATCAGTGAAGAGGGCTCCGAGCAGTACTTC.

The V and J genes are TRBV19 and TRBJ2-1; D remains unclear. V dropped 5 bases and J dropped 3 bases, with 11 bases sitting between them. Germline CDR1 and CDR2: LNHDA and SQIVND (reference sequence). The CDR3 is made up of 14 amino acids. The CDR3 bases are TGTGCCAGTAGTCGAGGTGCAGGCTACAATGAGCAGTTCTTC. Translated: CASSRGAGYNEQFF.

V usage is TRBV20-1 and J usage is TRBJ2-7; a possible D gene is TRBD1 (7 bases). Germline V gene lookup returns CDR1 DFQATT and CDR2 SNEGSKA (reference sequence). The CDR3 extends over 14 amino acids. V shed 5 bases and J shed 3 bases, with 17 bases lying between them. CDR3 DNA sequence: TGCAGTGCTTTCGTGCGGGACAGTTACTACGAGCAGTACTTC. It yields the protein CSAFVRDSYYEQYF.

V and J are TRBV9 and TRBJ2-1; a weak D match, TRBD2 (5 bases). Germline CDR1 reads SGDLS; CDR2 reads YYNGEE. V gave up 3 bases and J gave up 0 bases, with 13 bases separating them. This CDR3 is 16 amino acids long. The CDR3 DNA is TGTGCCAGCAGCGCGAACGATGGGAGCTCCTACAATGAGCAGTTCTTC. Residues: CASSANDGSSYNEQFF.

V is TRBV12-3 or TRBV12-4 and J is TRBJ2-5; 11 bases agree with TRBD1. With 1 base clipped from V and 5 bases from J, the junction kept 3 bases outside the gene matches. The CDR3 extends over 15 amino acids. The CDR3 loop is CASSLGTGGAETQYF. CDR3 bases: TGTGCCAGCAGTTTAGGGACAGGGGGCGCGGAGACCCAGTACTTC.

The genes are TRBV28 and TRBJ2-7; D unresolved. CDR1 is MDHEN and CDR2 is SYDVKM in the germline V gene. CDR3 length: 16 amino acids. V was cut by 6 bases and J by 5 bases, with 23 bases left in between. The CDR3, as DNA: TGTGCCAGCAGGGCGCCCTCTAGGTGGGTTTTCGACGAGCAGTACTTC. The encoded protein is CASRAPSRWVFDEQYF.

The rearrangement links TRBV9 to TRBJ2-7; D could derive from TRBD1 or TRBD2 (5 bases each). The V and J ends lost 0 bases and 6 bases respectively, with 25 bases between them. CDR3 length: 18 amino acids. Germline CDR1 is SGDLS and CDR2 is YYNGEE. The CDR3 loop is CASSVERKQEGDRGEQYF. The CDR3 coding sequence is TGTGCCAGCAGCGTAGAGAGAAAACAGGAAGGGGATCGGGGCGAGCAGTACTTC.

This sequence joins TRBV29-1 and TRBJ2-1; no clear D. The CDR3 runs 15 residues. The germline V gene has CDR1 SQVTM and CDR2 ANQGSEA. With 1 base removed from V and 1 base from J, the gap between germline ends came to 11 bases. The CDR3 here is CSVEAIQNSYNEQFF. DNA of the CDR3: TGCAGCGTTGAAGCCATTCAAAATTCCTACAATGAGCAGTTCTTC.

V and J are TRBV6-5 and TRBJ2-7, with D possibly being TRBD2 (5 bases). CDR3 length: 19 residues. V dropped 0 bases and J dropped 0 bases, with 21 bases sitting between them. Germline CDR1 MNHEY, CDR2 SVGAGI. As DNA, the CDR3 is TGTGCCAGCAGTTACTCCTCTTTAGCAACGGGATACAGCTCCTACGAGCAGTACTTC. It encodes CASSYSSLATGYSSYEQYF.

CDR3 protein: CASSVAGTSYNEQFF. The CDR3, as DNA: TGTGCCAGCAGCGTAGCCGGGACCTCCTACAATGAGCAGTTCTTC. This chain connects TRBV9 to TRBJ2-1, with D possibly being TRBD1 or TRBD2 (5 bases each). This CDR3 comprises 15 residues. With 0 bases removed from V and 0 bases from J, the gap between germline ends came to 7 bases. Germline CDR1 and CDR2: SGDLS and YYNGEE. The full variable domain, rest sourced from reference TRBV9 and TRBJ2-1, is DSGVTQTPKHLITATGQRVTLRCSPRSGDLSVYWYQQSLDQGLQFLIQYYNGEERAKGNILERFSAQQFPDLHSELNLSSLELGDSALYFCASSVAGTSYNEQFFGPGTRLTVL.

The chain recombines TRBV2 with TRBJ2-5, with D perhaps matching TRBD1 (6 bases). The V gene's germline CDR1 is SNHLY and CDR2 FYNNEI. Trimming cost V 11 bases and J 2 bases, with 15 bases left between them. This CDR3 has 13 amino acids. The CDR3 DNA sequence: TGTGCCGGGGAGATAGGACAGCAAGAGACCCAGTACTTC. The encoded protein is CAGEIGQQETQYF.

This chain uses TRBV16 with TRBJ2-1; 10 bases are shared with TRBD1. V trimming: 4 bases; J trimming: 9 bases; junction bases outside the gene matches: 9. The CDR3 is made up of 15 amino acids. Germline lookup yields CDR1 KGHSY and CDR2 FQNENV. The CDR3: CASSRPGTGVSEQFF. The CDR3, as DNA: TGTGCCAGCAGCCGACCCGGGACAGGGGTCAGTGAGCAGTTCTTC. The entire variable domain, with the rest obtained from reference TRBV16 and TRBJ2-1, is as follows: GEEVAQTPKHLVRGEGQKAKLYCAPIKGHSYVFWYQQVLKNEFKFLISFQNENVFDETGMPKERFSAKCLPNSPCSLEIQATKLEDSAVYFCASSRPGTGVSEQFFGPGTRLTVL.

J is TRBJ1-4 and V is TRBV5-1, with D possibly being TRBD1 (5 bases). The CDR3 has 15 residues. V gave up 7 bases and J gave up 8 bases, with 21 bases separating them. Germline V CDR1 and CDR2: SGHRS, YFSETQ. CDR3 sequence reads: CASSPVGERLEKLFF. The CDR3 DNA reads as TGCGCCAGCTCTCCCGTGGGGGAACGGTTGGAAAAACTGTTTTTT.

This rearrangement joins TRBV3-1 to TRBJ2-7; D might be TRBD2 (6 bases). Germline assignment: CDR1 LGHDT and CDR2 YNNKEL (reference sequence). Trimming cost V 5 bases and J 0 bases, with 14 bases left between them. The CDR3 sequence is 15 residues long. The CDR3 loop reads CASSTIAASSYEQYF. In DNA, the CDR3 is TGTGCCAGCAGCACCATAGCGGCAAGCTCCTACGAGCAGTACTTC.

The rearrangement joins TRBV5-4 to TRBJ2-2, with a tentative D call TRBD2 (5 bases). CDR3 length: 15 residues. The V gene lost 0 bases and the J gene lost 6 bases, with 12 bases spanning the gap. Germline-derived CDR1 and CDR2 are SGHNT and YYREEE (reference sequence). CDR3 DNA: TGTGCCAGCAGCTTGGCCTCGGGAAGTTCCGGGGAGCTGTTTTTT. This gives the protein CASSLASGSSGELFF.

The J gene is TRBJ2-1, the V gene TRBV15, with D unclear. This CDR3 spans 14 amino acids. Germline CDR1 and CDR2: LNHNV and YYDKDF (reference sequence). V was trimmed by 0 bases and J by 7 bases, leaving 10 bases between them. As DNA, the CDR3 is TGTGCCACCAGCAGAGATAACCTTCTAAATGAGCAGTTCTTC. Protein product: CATSRDNLLNEQFF.

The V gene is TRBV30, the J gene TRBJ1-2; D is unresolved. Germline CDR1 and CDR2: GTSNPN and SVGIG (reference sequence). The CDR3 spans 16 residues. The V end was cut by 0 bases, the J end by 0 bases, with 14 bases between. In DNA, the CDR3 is TGTGCCTGGAGTGTATTCAATACGGAGCCTAACTATGGCTACACCTTC. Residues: CAWSVFNTEPNYGYTF.